Presented here are 8 T cell receptor beta chains from one specimen sequenced in a study of technical replicates of blood from several donors. Sequenced by immunoSEQ multiplex PCR; TCRdb stores in-frame clones only, minus some. The repertoire has fewer than 100,000 clones, around 97% of them found once; the top ten carry more than 0.15%. The sequencing sample was made of T cells isolated from PBMCs. The source is a human donor in good health.

The chain carries TRBV4-1 and TRBJ2-7; 10 nucleotides align to TRBD1. This CDR3 is built from 14 residues. Germline assignment: CDR1 MGHRA and CDR2 YSYEKL. Trimming took 4 bases from V and 4 from J; bases not matched to a gene: 4. DNA of the CDR3: TGCGCCAGCAGCCCTCCGGGACAGGGGTACGAGCAGTACTTC. It codes for CASSPPGQGYEQYF.

CDR3 residues: CASSSQTGVDSYEQYF. The DNA for the CDR3 is TGTGCCAGCAGCTCCCAAACAGGGGTTGATTCCTACGAGCAGTACTTC. The chain links TRBV5-6 to TRBJ2-7; 7 positions agree with TRBD1. This CDR3 has 16 residues. After removal of 3 bases from V and 1 base from J, the junction contained 10 bases not matched to a gene. Germline values: CDR1 SGHDT, CDR2 YYEEEE.

The chain uses TRBV6-5 and TRBJ2-5, with D hard to call. This CDR3 has 14 amino acids. V lost 2 bases, J lost 7 bases, and 14 bases lay in between. The germline V gene has CDR1 MNHEY and CDR2 SVGAGI. The CDR3 DNA reads as TGTGCCAGCAGTTACCAGGCGTCGGTATTGACCCAGTACTTC. The encoded protein is CASSYQASVLTQYF.

The V call is TRBV2, the J call TRBJ2-3; 7 bases align to TRBD2. This CDR3 contains 16 residues. From germline, CDR1 is SNHLY and CDR2 FYNNEI. Trimming removed 3 bases from V and 0 bases from J; junction bases left unmatched: 6. CDR3 region: CASSDRDYTSTDTQYF. The CDR3 nucleotides are TGTGCCAGCAGTGACCGGGACTATACGAGCACAGATACGCAGTATTTT.

This clone was seen a single time. The rearrangement links TRBV28 to TRBJ1-2; the match to TRBD1 covers 7 bases. The J segment lost 4 bases and the V segment lost 5 bases, leaving 7 bases of the junction unmatched. Germline CDR1 reads MDHEN; CDR2 reads SYDVKM. This CDR3 is built from 14 residues. As DNA, the CDR3 is TGTGCCAGCAGTCCACCCCCAGGGGGCTATGGCTACACCTTC. The encoded protein is CASSPPPGGYGYTF.

Worth noting for this clone: This specimen includes other DNA sequences encoding the same CDR3. The chain joins TRBV30 to TRBJ1-2; TRBD1 is a possible D gene (5 bases). CDR3 length: 13 amino acids. V was cut by 2 bases and J by 2 bases, with 9 bases left in between. Germline V gene data show CDR1 as GTSNPN and CDR2 as SVGIG (reference sequence). The CDR3: CAWSTGLNYGYTF. CDR3 DNA sequence: TGTGCCTGGAGTACGGGACTGAACTATGGCTACACCTTC.

The rearrangement joins TRBV30 to TRBJ1-5, with 7 bases matching TRBD1. Trimming cost V 2 bases and J 6 bases; bases outside gene matches: 7. CDR3 length: 14 amino acids. Per germline, CDR1 GTSNPN and CDR2 SVGIG (reference sequence). The CDR3 DNA reads TGTGCCTGGAGTTCAGACAGGGCAGGTCAGCCCCAGCATTTT. Protein: CAWSSDRAGQPQHF.

The chain carries TRBV2 and TRBJ1-4, with a possible D match to TRBD1 (5 bases). The CDR3 runs to 14 residues. V was pared by 6 bases and J by 8 bases, with 16 bases between. Germline lookup yields CDR1 SNHLY and CDR2 FYNNEI. The DNA for the CDR3 is TGTGCCAGCAGATCCTGGGGCGCAGGGGAAAAACTGTTTTTT. Protein sequence: CASRSWGAGEKLFF.